This T cell receptor (beta chain) was found in a study of cytotoxic CD8 clonotypes in ibrutinib-treated CLL. The wider study: Among the patients, roughly ten presented as relapsed/refractory and about 15 as treatment-naive; roughly 17 showed unmutated IGHV. Study-wide points: An increase in clonality occurred at ibrutinib response, followed by a return toward baseline at progression. Researchers report that baseline clonality outpaced age-matched healthy donors and tracked circulating CD8+ T-cell counts.

To note about this clone: The antigen remains unidentified.

V gave up 4 bases and J gave up 2 bases, with 14 bases separating them. CDR3 length equals 15 residues. Looked up from germline, CDR1 is LGHNA and CDR2 is YNFKEQ. Method: immunoSEQ multiplex PCR; TCRdb's copy keeps in-frame clones and lacks some. The sample contains approximately 74,000 clones, 65% to 85% of which appear only once. This TCR was sampled from a human donor with chronic lymphocytic leukemia. The sample consisted of PBMCs, taken at disease progression, from a patient treated with ibrutinib. J is TRBJ1-1 and V is TRBV4-2, with D uncertain. In nucleotides, the CDR3 is TGTGCCAGCAGCCGACCGAATGGAGGTAACACTGAAGCTTTCTTT. Protein sequence: CASSRPNGGNTEAFF.